This T cell receptor beta chain originates from a study of T cells in Graves' hyperthyroidism and ophthalmopathy. Amplified regions were TCR beta CDR3 sequences from RNA transcripts. HTBI primers were used for first-round RT-PCR of the TCR CDR3. TCRdb ran MiXCR on the multiplex PCR reads and lists one entry per CDR3 protein. The sample has some 490,000 distinct CDR3 sequences; around a fifth are singletons. Germline V gene data show CDR1 as MGHRA and CDR2 as YSYEKL. CDR3 length equals 15 residues. Trimming left V 1 base short and J 6 bases short, with 13 bases between. The sequence derives from a woman in her seventies with Graves' ophthalmopathy. What was sequenced was blood. The chain carries TRBV4-1 and TRBJ2-1, with D tentatively TRBD2 (6 bases). CDR3 region: CASSQVGIGGNEQFF. CDR3 coding DNA: TGCGCCAGCAGCCAAGTGGGAATCGGGGGCAATGAGCAGTTCTTC.